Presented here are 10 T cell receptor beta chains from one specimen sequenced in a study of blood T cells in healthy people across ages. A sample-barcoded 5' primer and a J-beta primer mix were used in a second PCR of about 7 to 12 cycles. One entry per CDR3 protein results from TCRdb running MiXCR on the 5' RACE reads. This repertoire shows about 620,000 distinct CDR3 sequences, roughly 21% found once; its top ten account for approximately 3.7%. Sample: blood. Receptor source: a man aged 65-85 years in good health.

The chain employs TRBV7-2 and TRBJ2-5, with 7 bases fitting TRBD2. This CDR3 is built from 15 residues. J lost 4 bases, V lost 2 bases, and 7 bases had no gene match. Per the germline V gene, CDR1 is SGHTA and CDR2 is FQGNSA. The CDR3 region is CASSLNGRTPETQYF. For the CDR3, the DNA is TGTGCCAGCAGCTTAAACGGGAGGACCCCAGAGACCCAGTACTTC.

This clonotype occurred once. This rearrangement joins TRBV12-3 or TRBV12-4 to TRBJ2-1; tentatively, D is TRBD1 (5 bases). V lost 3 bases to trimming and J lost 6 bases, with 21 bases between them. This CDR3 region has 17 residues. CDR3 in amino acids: CASSLPPRVEWGNEQFF. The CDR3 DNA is TGTGCCAGCAGTTTGCCCCCCAGGGTCGAGTGGGGCAATGAGCAGTTCTTC.

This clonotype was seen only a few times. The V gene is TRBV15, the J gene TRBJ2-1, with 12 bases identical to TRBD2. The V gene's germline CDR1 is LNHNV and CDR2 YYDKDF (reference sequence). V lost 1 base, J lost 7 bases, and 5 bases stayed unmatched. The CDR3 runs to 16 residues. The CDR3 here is CATSRVATSGRNEQFF. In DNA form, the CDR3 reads TGTGCCACCAGCAGAGTGGCTACTAGCGGGAGGAATGAGCAGTTCTTC.

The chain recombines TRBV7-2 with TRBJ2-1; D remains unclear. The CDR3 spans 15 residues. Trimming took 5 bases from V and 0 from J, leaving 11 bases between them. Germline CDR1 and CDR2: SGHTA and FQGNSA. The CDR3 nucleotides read TGTGCCAGCAGCGACCCGTCTAGCTCCTACAATGAGCAGTTCTTC. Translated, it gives CASSDPSSSYNEQFF.

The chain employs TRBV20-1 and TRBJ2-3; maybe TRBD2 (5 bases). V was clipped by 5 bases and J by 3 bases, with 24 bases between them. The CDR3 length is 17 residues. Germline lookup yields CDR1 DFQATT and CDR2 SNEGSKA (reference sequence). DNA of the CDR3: TGCAGTGCTGGAGGCCCCTTAAAGCGGATGCGGACAGATACGCAGTATTTT. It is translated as CSAGGPLKRMRTDTQYF.

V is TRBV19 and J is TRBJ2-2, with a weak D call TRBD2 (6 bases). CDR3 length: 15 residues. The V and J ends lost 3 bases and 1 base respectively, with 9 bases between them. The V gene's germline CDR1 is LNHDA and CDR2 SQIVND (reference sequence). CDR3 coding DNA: TGTGCCAGTAGTATGCAGGGAGGGAACACCGGGGAGCTGTTTTTT. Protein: CASSMQGGNTGELFF.

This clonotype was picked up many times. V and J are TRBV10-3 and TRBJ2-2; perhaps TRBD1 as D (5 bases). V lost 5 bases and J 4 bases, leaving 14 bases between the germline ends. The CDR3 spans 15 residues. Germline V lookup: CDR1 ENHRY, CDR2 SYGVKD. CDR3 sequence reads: CAISPSDRTTGELFF. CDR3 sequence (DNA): TGTGCCATCAGTCCCTCAGACAGAACCACCGGGGAGCTGTTTTTT.

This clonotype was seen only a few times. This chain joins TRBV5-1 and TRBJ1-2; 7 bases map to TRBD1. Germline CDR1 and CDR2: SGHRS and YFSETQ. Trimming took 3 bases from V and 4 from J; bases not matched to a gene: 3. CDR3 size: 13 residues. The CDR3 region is CASSYDRAYGYTF. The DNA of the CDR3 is TGCGCCAGCAGCTACGACAGGGCCTATGGCTACACCTTC.

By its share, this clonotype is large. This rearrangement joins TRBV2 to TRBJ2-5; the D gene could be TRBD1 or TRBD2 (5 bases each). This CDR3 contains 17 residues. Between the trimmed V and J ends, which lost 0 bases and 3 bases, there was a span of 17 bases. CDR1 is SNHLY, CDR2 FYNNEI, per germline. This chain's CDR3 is CASSEARGWAGEETQYF. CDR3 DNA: TGTGCCAGCAGTGAAGCGAGGGGTTGGGCCGGGGAAGAGACCCAGTACTTC.

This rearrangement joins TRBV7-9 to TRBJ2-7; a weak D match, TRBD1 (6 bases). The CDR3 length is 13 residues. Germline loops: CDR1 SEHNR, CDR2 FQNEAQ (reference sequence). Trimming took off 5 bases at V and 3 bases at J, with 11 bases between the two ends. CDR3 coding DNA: TGTGCCAGCAGCCCCGGGACACTCTACGAGCAGTACTTC. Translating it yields CASSPGTLYEQYF.